This TCR beta chain is drawn from a study of CD8 T cells in Susac syndrome. The RNA, roughly 0.45 to 1 ug, was put through reverse transcription using random hexamers. TCRdb redid the calling of the immunoSEQ multiplex PCR reads with MiXCR, one entry per CDR3 protein. This table holds around 100,000 distinct CDR3 sequences, 95% found once. V was cut by 10 bases and J by 0 bases, with 17 bases left in between. The CDR3 totals 15 residues. The receptor comes from a human donor with Susac syndrome. The sample comprised CD8+ T cells from PBMCs. The rearrangement uses TRBV12-3 or TRBV12-4 and TRBJ2-3; tentatively, D is TRBD1 (5 bases). The CDR3 is CATSDSHSSTDTQYF. The CDR3 DNA is TGTGCCACCTCCGACAGCCACTCTAGCACAGATACGCAGTATTTT.